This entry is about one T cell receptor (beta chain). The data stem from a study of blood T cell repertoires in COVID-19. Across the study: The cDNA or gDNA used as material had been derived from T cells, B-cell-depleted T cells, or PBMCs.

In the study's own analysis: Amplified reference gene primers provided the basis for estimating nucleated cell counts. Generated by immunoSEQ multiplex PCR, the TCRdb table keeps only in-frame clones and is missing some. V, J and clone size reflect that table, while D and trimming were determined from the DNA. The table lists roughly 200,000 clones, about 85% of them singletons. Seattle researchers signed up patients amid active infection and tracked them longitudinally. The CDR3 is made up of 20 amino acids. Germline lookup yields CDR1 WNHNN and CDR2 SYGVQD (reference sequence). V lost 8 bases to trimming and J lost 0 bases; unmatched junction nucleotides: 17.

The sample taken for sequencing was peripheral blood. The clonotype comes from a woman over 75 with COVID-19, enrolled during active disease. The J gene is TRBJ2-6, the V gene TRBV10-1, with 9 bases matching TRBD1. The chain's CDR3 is CASPQTRPQGADSGANVLTF. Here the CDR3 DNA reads TGCGCCAGCCCCCAGACCCGCCCACAGGGGGCGGACTCTGGGGCCAACGTCCTGACTTTC.